This TCR beta chain was retrieved from a study of neurological immune-mediated disorders (dated by TCRdb to between 2019 and 2020). Context from the whole study: Using UMI-based sequencing, the study compared peripheral blood TCR-beta repertoires from patients with HTLV-I-associated myelopathy (HAM/TSP), patients with multiple sclerosis, and healthy controls. The approximately 100 TCR-beta libraries included longitudinal samples, technical triplicates and paired sorted CD4+ and CD8+ T-cell subsets alongside PBMC samples. The cohort was made up of 68 subjects, consisting of some 15 HAM/TSP patients, some 34 multiple sclerosis patients and about 20 healthy controls. The paper as a whole reports these results and caveats: Expanded clones from different subjects shared no identical CDR3 amino acid sequences, which suggests that TCR-beta repertoires were private in all groups. TCR clonal expansion was greatest in HAM/TSP patients and smallest in MS patients, who ranked below even healthy controls.

Blood bank volunteers in Maryland, USA served as the healthy controls. Sorted-subset TCR libraries were prepared from around 1 million sorted CD4+ or CD8+ T cells. Peripheral blood underwent Ficoll-Hypaque density gradient centrifugation to isolate PBMCs, which were then cryopreserved in liquid nitrogen. The study also sequenced paired sorted CD4+ and CD8+ subsets from healthy controls, HAM/TSP patients and MS patients. To synthesize cDNA, template-switch 5'RACE was performed with a primer carrying a 10-nucleotide random unique molecular identifier so that each TCR transcript was tagged. Over 190 million TCR-beta sequences, covering 15-18 subjects, were produced in each sequencing run. The RNeasy kit was used to extract total RNA. The KAPA Real-time Library Amplification kit was used to amplify TCR-beta VDJ regions with primers targeting the TCR constant region and the 5'RACE anchor. A first PCR added sample indexes and Illumina adaptors, after which a second PCR increased the library yield. After purification with Ampure beads, the TCR product of roughly 650 bp was size-selected on a 2% E-gel SizeSelection system. Before pooling, library quality was assessed on a Bioanalyzer, concentration was determined with Qubit, and library quantification was performed with the Kapa Library Quantification kit. An Illumina HiSeq 2500 was used to sequence the libraries paired-end at 2 x 150 bp. To increase sequence diversity, about 25-31% phiX was spiked into each library pool. In the original analysis: Quality-filtered reads were processed with the UMI-based MiGEC pipeline, and over 75% of raw TCR sequences were removed by the MiGEC pipeline during error correction. VDJ genes were aligned to IMGT germline references, and clonotypes were defined by unique CDR3 amino acid sequence plus V-J genes. Clonal expansion, Shannon diversity, and CDR3 relatedness (CalcPairwiseDistances, ClusterSamples) were evaluated with VDJtools, and phylogenetic trees were built with CLCbio workbench. Using coefficient-of-variation modelling across technical triplicates, the study counted a clone as expanded if it had at least 8 unique UMIs. Clones were called with MiXCR by TCRdb after fastp trimmed the public reads at Q25, and only in-frame beta chains were retained. When rows share a CDR3 protein, they turn into one entry using the most common DNA and genes. TCRdb's processing, not the study's, gives the V and J calls here. Across this sample there are some 47,000 distinct CDR3 sequences, with about 6% seen only once. The ten largest clones take up about 0.5% of the sample.

This clonotype was recorded at least ten times. The antigen it recognizes is unknown. Nothing much larger sits one base from this clone, and base qualities are not available. Via the germline V gene (reference sequence), CDR1 is DFQATT and CDR2 SNEGSKA. CDR3 length: 15 amino acids, cysteine to phenylalanine. Only CDR3 DNA is held: 45 bases, read in frame from base 1. At the junction V is shortened by 0 bases and J by 5 bases; bases outside the gene matches: 9. Material: CD4+ T cells from blood. This sequence was found in a woman in her thirties or forties in good health. The chain uses TRBV20-1 and TRBJ2-5, with 7 bases in between that match TRBD2. CDR3 region: CSARDWGTNPETQYF. At the DNA level, the sequence is TGCAGTGCTAGAGATTGGGGGACTAATCCCGAGACCCAGTACTTC.